This T cell receptor beta chain was found in a study of T cell repertoires and HLA-DP antigens. Study information: Donors were two male and one female, aged 18-to-29 to 60-to-69.

Here immunoSEQ multiplex PCR was the method, and the copy in TCRdb shows in-frame clones only, minus some. The sample has roughly 73,000 clones, about 82% seen once; the top ten hold around 1.6%. As regards this clone: The antigen remains undetermined.

CDR1 is SGHKS and CDR2 is YYEKEE in the germline V gene (reference sequence). The V end was cut by 0 bases, the J end by 0 bases, with 7 bases between. This CDR3 spans 15 amino acids. This chain joins TRBV5-5 and TRBJ1-5; a possible D gene is TRBD1 (5 bases). This TCR was recovered from a man in his sixties in good health and CMV-seronegative. The sample was CD4+ T cells from PBMCs. CDR3 in DNA: TGTGCCAGCAGCTTGGAGGGGAATAGCAATCAGCCCCAGCATTTT. It yields the protein CASSLEGNSNQPQHF.